This record concerns one T cell receptor beta chain sequence. These data belong to a study of blood T cells in healthy people across ages. J lost 9 bases, V lost 6 bases, and 7 bases had no gene match. The CDR3 is 15 amino acids. The germline CDR1 and CDR2 sequences are SNHLY and FYNNEI. Alongside a J-beta primer mix, a sample-barcoded 5' primer served in a second PCR lasting about 7 to 11 cycles. TCRdb passed the 5' RACE reads through MiXCR, listing each CDR3 protein once. The data hold more than 1 million distinct CDR3 sequences, with over 35% observed a single time. The chain carries TRBV2 and TRBJ2-1; TRBD2 matches at 14 bases. The sequenced material came from blood. The sequence was collected from a woman aged 60-70 years in good health. The CDR3 sequence: CASRRLAGGLGEQFF. The CDR3 DNA is TGTGCCAGCAGAAGACTAGCGGGAGGGCTCGGTGAGCAGTTCTTC.